The 25 T cell receptor beta chains presented below share a single source sample, sequenced in a study of CD8+ T cells in alopecia areata. RNA was isolated and reverse transcribed to cDNA, the sequencing template. Data came from immunoSEQ multiplex PCR; TCRdb stores just in-frame clones and leaves some out. In the table there are 98,000 or so clones, approximately 50% of which are singletons. The sample was NKG2D-low CD8+ T cells sorted from blood. These TCRs come from a human donor with alopecia areata.

V and J are TRBV7-9 and TRBJ2-1, with 7 bases that match TRBD1. The CDR3 extends over 15 amino acids. Germline CDR1 reads SEHNR; CDR2 reads FQNEAQ (reference sequence). With 4 bases clipped from V and 5 bases from J, the junction kept 8 bases outside the gene matches. This CDR3 reads CASSSRQGTDNEQFF. Here the CDR3 DNA reads TGTGCCAGCAGCTCCCGACAGGGAACCGACAATGAGCAGTTCTTC. Complete variable domain (other parts from reference TRBV7-9 and TRBJ2-1): DTGVSQNPRHKITKRGQNVTFRCDPISEHNRLYWYRQTLGQGPEFLTYFQNEAQLEKSRLLSDRFSAERPKGSFSTLEIQRTEQGDSAMYLCASSSRQGTDNEQFFGPGTRLTVL.

Concerning this clone itself: Other DNA sequences in the same sample also yield this CDR3. The chain combines TRBV13 with TRBJ2-7; 7 nucleotides align to TRBD2. Germline trimming cut 3 bases from V and 2 bases from J; bases unmatched to any gene: 1. The germline CDR1 and CDR2 sequences are PRHDT and FYEKMQ (reference sequence). The CDR3 extends over 13 amino acids. Here the CDR3 DNA reads TGTGCCAGCAGCTTGGGAGGGACCTACGAGCAGTACTTC. Translation gives CASSLGGTYEQYF.

The genes are TRBV5-6 and TRBJ2-7, with 9 bases that match TRBD2. Germline V gives CDR1 SGHDT, CDR2 YYEEEE. The V gene end was trimmed by 0 bases and the J gene end by 2 bases; junction bases not matched to a gene: 9. CDR3 length: 17 residues. The CDR3 DNA is TGTGCCAGCAGCTTGGGACTAGCGGAACCTCTTCCCTACGAGCAGTACTTC. Its protein product is CASSLGLAEPLPYEQYF.

This chain joins TRBV27 and TRBJ1-6, with a possible D match to TRBD1 (5 bases). V was cut by 0 bases and J by 8 bases, with 11 bases left in between. Germline V CDR1 and CDR2: MNHEY, SMNVEV (reference sequence). This CDR3 is 15 amino acids long. For the CDR3, the DNA is TGTGCCAGCAGTTTATCGTCAGGGAGACATTCACCCCTCCACTTT. Its protein product is CASSLSSGRHSPLHF.

The chain links TRBV29-1 to TRBJ2-3; 7 bases fit TRBD2. This CDR3 has 14 residues. CDR1 SQVTM and CDR2 ANQGSEA come from the germline V gene. V was pared by 7 bases and J by 0 bases, with 7 bases of the junction left unmatched. The CDR3 protein is CSGGRLASTDTQYF. The CDR3 nucleotides read TGCAGCGGGGGAAGACTAGCTAGCACAGATACGCAGTATTTT.

The V and J genes are TRBV6-1 and TRBJ2-1; D remains ambiguous. The CDR3 is made up of 12 amino acids. V shed 4 bases and J shed 5 bases, with 6 bases lying between them. Germline CDR1 MNHNS, CDR2 SASEGT. The DNA for the CDR3 is TGTGCCAGCAGTGCAGAAAACAATGAGCAGTTCTTC. Translating it yields CASSAENNEQFF.

The V gene is TRBV30, the J gene TRBJ2-2; 7 bases align to TRBD1. The CDR3 spans 18 residues. Germline V CDR1 and CDR2: GTSNPN, SVGIG (reference sequence). After removal of 7 bases from V and 6 bases from J, the junction contained 23 bases not matched to a gene. This chain's CDR3 is CASDPRDRSVFAAGELFF. In DNA form, the CDR3 reads TGTGCCTCTGACCCCCGGGACAGATCGGTGTTTGCGGCCGGGGAGCTGTTTTTT.

This clone has only a few counts. V gene TRBV5-6 combines with J gene TRBJ2-1; the match to TRBD2 covers 8 bases. V gave up 4 bases and J gave up 7 bases; unmatched junction bases: 10. The CDR3 totals 15 residues. CDR1 is SGHDT, CDR2 YYEEEE, per germline. This chain's CDR3 is CASSKQGTSQNEQFF. The CDR3 DNA reads as TGTGCCAGCAGCAAACAAGGGACTAGTCAAAATGAGCAGTTCTTC.

The V call is TRBV7-3, the J call TRBJ2-3; TRBD2 matches at 13 bases. J was trimmed by 3 bases and V by 3 bases; bases with no gene match: 12. Germline assignment: CDR1 SGHTA and CDR2 FQGTGA. The CDR3 runs to 19 residues. Here the CDR3 DNA reads TGTGCCAGCAGCTTCACTTACGGGACTAGCGGGGAGGTGACAGATACGCAGTATTTT. This gives the protein CASSFTYGTSGEVTDTQYF.

The rearrangement links TRBV19 to TRBJ2-1, with D unclear. The V and J ends lost 10 bases and 6 bases respectively, with 13 bases between them. CDR1 is LNHDA and CDR2 is SQIVND in the germline V gene (reference sequence). The CDR3 is made up of 12 amino acids. The CDR3 sequence: CATGFGLNEQFF. CDR3 DNA sequence: TGTGCCACCGGATTCGGGCTCAATGAGCAGTTCTTC.

The chain couples TRBV29-1 to TRBJ1-1; D gene ambiguous. Deletions cut 4 bases from V and 2 bases from J, with 8 bases between. The germline CDR1 and CDR2 sequences are SQVTM and ANQGSEA. The CDR3 extends over 12 amino acids. The CDR3 nucleotides are TGCAGCGTTGTTGGGTCCAACACTGAAGCTTTCTTT. It specifies CSVVGSNTEAFF.

Comment on this clone: The same CDR3 also results from other DNA sequences found in this sample. This chain connects TRBV27 to TRBJ2-7, with TRBD2 as a possible D gene (5 bases). This CDR3 spans 13 amino acids. Germline loops: CDR1 MNHEY, CDR2 SMNVEV (reference sequence). Between the trimmed V and J ends, which lost 5 bases and 0 bases, there was a span of 8 bases. The DNA of the CDR3 is TGTGCCAGCAGTCCGAGGGCCTCCTACGAGCAGTACTTC. It codes for CASSPRASYEQYF.

The V and J genes are TRBV7-9 and TRBJ2-5, with D perhaps TRBD1 (6 bases). The J call may be incorrect, as the DNA end agrees better with TRBJ2-7. The CDR3 has 15 amino acids. Per germline, CDR1 SEHNR and CDR2 FQNEAQ (reference sequence). The CDR3 DNA follows: TGTGCCAGCAGCTTAGTAGGCAGGGGCTTGTACGAGCAGTACTTC. Protein product: CASSLVGRGLYEQYF.

This clone turned up a few times. The gene calls are TRBV29-1 and TRBJ2-7, with D tentatively TRBD1 (5 bases). Per germline, CDR1 SQVTM and CDR2 ANQGSEA. V gave up 2 bases and J gave up 3 bases, with 11 bases separating them. The CDR3 runs 13 residues. DNA for the CDR3: TGCAGCGTTGAATTCCCGGACAACTACGAGCAGTACTTC. Translating gives CSVEFPDNYEQYF.

The chain uses TRBV9 and TRBJ1-5; unclear D gene. This CDR3 comprises 13 residues. V lost 0 bases, J lost 1 base, and 2 bases lay in between. The germline V gene encodes CDR1 SGDLS and CDR2 YYNGEE. The CDR3 reads CASSVASNQPQHF. DNA of the CDR3: TGTGCCAGCAGCGTAGCCAGCAATCAGCCCCAGCATTTT.

This clone turned up a few times. The V and J genes are TRBV2 and TRBJ1-1; D possibly corresponds to TRBD1 (5 bases). Deletions cut 6 bases from V and 3 bases from J, with 17 bases between. Germline V gene sequence: CDR1 SNHLY, CDR2 FYNNEI. CDR3 length: 15 amino acids. This chain's CDR3 is CASSIPPGGDTEAFF. The CDR3 DNA reads as TGTGCCAGCAGCATACCACCGGGGGGGGACACTGAAGCTTTCTTT.

V and J are TRBV9 and TRBJ2-7, with D possibly TRBD2 on 5 matching bases. This CDR3 contains 13 residues. Germline loops: CDR1 SGDLS, CDR2 YYNGEE. Trimming removed 0 bases at V and 5 bases at J, with 9 bases between. CDR3 coding DNA: TGTGCCAGCAGCGTAGGAGTGGGAGACGAGCAGTACTTC. Translated: CASSVGVGDEQYF.

This chain connects TRBV29-1 to TRBJ1-4, with a weak D call TRBD1 (5 bases). This CDR3 is built from 17 residues. Germline-derived CDR1 and CDR2 are SQVTM and ANQGSEA. V lost 4 bases, J lost 8 bases, and 26 bases lay in between. CDR3 in DNA: TGCAGCGTTGTGGCCCTCGACAGAACTGACTCCGAGGAAAAACTGTTTTTT. The encoded protein is CSVVALDRTDSEEKLFF.

A single count supports this clone. The J gene is TRBJ2-1, the V gene TRBV5-1; no clear D. Trimming left V 2 bases short and J 0 bases short, with 15 bases between. The CDR3 covers 17 residues. The germline CDR1 and CDR2 sequences are SGHRS and YFSETQ. The CDR3 DNA reads TGCGCCAGCAGCTTTTATTCCGACACAAGCTCCTACAATGAGCAGTTCTTC. Translation: CASSFYSDTSSYNEQFF. The full variable domain, completed using reference TRBV5-1 and TRBJ2-1, is KAGVTQTPRYLIKTRGQQVTLSCSPISGHRSVSWYQQTPGQGLQFLFEYFSETQRNKGNFPGRFSGRQFSNSRSEMNVSTLELGDSALYLCASSFYSDTSSYNEQFFGPGTRLTVL.

J is TRBJ2-3 and V is TRBV19; 12 bases align to TRBD2. V trimming: 5 bases; J trimming: 7 bases; junction bases outside the gene matches: 10. This CDR3 comprises 16 residues. Germline CDR1 is LNHDA and CDR2 is SQIVND (reference sequence). Written as DNA, the CDR3 is TGTGCCAGTAGTCCTGGAAGACTAGCGGGAGTACATACGCAGTATTTT. It specifies CASSPGRLAGVHTQYF.

In DNA, the CDR3 is TGCAGCGTTCCTAGCGGGAGCTCCTACAATGAGCAGTTCTTC. This codes for CSVPSGSSYNEQFF. The chain is built from TRBV29-1 and TRBJ2-1; 10 bases are shared with TRBD2. The V and J ends lost 5 bases and 0 bases, in that order; junction bases with no gene match: 1. CDR1 is SQVTM, CDR2 ANQGSEA, per germline. CDR3 size: 14 residues.

The DNA for the CDR3 is TGTGCCAGCAGTTTATATGATGCGAGGGAGCTGTTTTTT. This encodes CASSLYDARELFF. The chain employs TRBV27 and TRBJ2-2, with D unclear. Trimming cost V 1 base and J 9 bases, with 9 bases left between them. The CDR3 spans 13 residues. The germline gives CDR1 MNHEY, CDR2 SMNVEV (reference sequence).

This clone was seen just once. This chain joins TRBV11-2 and TRBJ2-7, with TRBD1 as a possible D gene (5 bases). This CDR3 region has 14 residues. Trimming removed 1 base at V and 6 bases at J, with 13 bases between. Germline-derived CDR1 and CDR2 are SGHAT and FQNNGV. The CDR3 loop reads CASSLAGSGLEQYF. The CDR3 DNA reads as TGTGCCAGCAGCTTAGCCGGTTCAGGGCTCGAGCAGTACTTC.

The V call is TRBV7-9, the J call TRBJ1-2; D gene uncertain. In germline, CDR1 is SEHNR, CDR2 FQNEAQ (reference sequence). The length of the CDR3 is 14 residues. The V end lost 5 bases, the J end lost 6 bases, and 16 bases lay between the germline ends. The CDR3 nucleotides read TGTGCCAGCAGCCCCGAACGATACGCCAATGGCTACACCTTC. It is translated as CASSPERYANGYTF.

About this clone itself: This may arise from a read error, as a much more abundant clone is one base away. CDR3 in amino acids: CASNRASGSNEQFF. The CDR3, as DNA: TGTGCCAGCAACAGGGCTAGCGGGAGCAATGAGCAGTTCTTC. The V and J genes are TRBV6-1 and TRBJ2-1; TRBD2 agrees at 10 bases. The V gene's germline CDR1 is MNHNS and CDR2 SASEGT. Trimming removed 7 bases from V and 6 bases from J; junction bases left unmatched: 6. The CDR3 contains 14 residues.